The 13 T cell receptor beta chains presented below share a single source sample, sequenced in a study of beta chain features in type 1 diabetes. Findings and limits, study-wide: The study found moderately but significantly shorter TCRB CDR3s in all four CD4+ subsets of Type 1 diabetes patients.

Expressed TCRB transcripts got sequenced, as all isolated RNA was reverse transcribed. Sequenced by immunoSEQ multiplex PCR; TCRdb stores in-frame clones only, minus some. Here the sample spans about 260,000 clones, over 20% being singletons. Antigen specificity for these receptors is unknown. Sequencing input: naive CD4+ T cells from blood. Receptors were obtained from a woman aged 40-49 years with type 1 diabetes.

Written as DNA, the CDR3 is TGTGCCAGCAGTTTATCCCGGGACAGGCCGTTTGCGGGTGGCTACACCTTC. Protein product: CASSLSRDRPFAGGYTF. This chain links TRBV27 with TRBJ1-2; TRBD1 agrees at 8 bases. V shed 0 bases and J 7 bases; nucleotides not matched to a gene: 13. The CDR3 has 17 residues. The germline CDR1 and CDR2 sequences are MNHEY and SMNVEV (reference sequence).

The chain links TRBV29-1 to TRBJ2-1; D is unclear. V was cut by 4 bases and J by 4 bases, with 11 bases left in between. Per germline, CDR1 SQVTM and CDR2 ANQGSEA. CDR3 length: 13 residues. The CDR3 reads CSVAGAPYNEQFF. The CDR3 nucleotides are TGCAGCGTTGCAGGCGCACCGTACAATGAGCAGTTCTTC.

This clone has more than one count but fewer than ten. The chain uses TRBV29-1 and TRBJ1-3; D is unclear. V gave up 3 bases and J gave up 0 bases, with 9 bases separating them. The V gene's germline CDR1 is SQVTM and CDR2 ANQGSEA. The length of the CDR3 is 14 residues. CDR3 loop: CSVEQAASGNTIYF. The DNA of the CDR3 is TGCAGCGTTGAGCAGGCCGCCTCTGGAAACACCATATATTTT.

A few counts support this clone. This chain uses TRBV11-3 with TRBJ2-3; D is unresolved. Germline-derived CDR1 and CDR2 are SGHNT and YENEEA. The CDR3 has 11 residues. Trimming took off 4 bases at V and 3 bases at J, with 2 bases between the two ends. The CDR3 nucleotides read TGTGCCAGCAGCTCGACAGATACGCAGTATTTT. Its translation: CASSSTDTQYF.

This clone has only a few counts. This chain joins TRBV27 and TRBJ2-7, with 7 bases lining up with TRBD2. With 8 bases clipped from V and 8 bases from J, the junction kept 12 bases outside the gene matches. The CDR3 covers 13 residues. The V gene's germline CDR1 is MNHEY and CDR2 SMNVEV (reference sequence). CDR3 region: CASGSGASGKQYF. The CDR3 DNA is TGTGCCAGCGGAAGCGGGGCCTCTGGAAAGCAGTACTTC.

CDR3 sequence: CASSSPGEDYGYTF. The CDR3 nucleotides read TGTGCCAGCAGTTCCCCGGGGGAGGACTATGGCTACACCTTC. The chain combines TRBV27 with TRBJ1-2; maybe TRBD1 (5 bases). CDR1 and CDR2 from the germline V gene are MNHEY and SMNVEV (reference sequence). Deletions cut 4 bases from V and 3 bases from J, with 12 bases between. CDR3 length: 14 amino acids.

V is TRBV4-2 and J is TRBJ2-1; TRBD1 agrees at 10 bases. Germline CDR1 is LGHNA and CDR2 is YNFKEQ. This CDR3 contains 16 residues. The ends lost 4 bases at V and 4 bases at J; junction bases unmatched: 7. The CDR3 sequence is CASSPPGTGVYNEQFF. DNA for the CDR3: TGTGCCAGCAGCCCTCCCGGGACAGGGGTTTACAATGAGCAGTTCTTC.

This clone has a handful of counts. The chain recombines TRBV9 with TRBJ1-2; D remains unclear. The V gene lost 3 bases and the J gene lost 2 bases, with 8 bases spanning the gap. The CDR3 has 13 residues. CDR1 and CDR2 from the germline V gene are SGDLS and YYNGEE. The CDR3 protein is CASSGAWNYGYTF. The CDR3 DNA is TGTGCCAGCAGCGGGGCATGGAACTATGGCTACACCTTC.

This clone was picked up a small number of times. This chain joins TRBV15 and TRBJ2-2; the D gene is possibly TRBD1 (5 bases). The V end lost 0 bases, the J end lost 5 bases, and 13 bases lay between the germline ends. The CDR3 is 16 amino acids. Germline loops: CDR1 LNHNV, CDR2 YYDKDF (reference sequence). The DNA of the CDR3 is TGTGCCACCAGCAGAGAGATGGGGCCAGGGACCGGGGAGCTGTTTTTT. Protein product: CATSREMGPGTGELFF.

This clone has more than one count but fewer than ten. The J gene is TRBJ2-2, the V gene TRBV6-6, with TRBD1 as a possible D gene (6 bases). Trimming took off 5 bases at V and 5 bases at J, with 18 bases between the two ends. The CDR3 consists of 16 residues. Looked up from germline, CDR1 is MNHNY and CDR2 is SVGAGI (reference sequence). The CDR3 loop is CASSLDSPTGTGELFF. CDR3 nucleotide sequence: TGTGCCAGCAGTCTGGACAGCCCCACGGGAACCGGGGAGCTGTTTTTT.

This clone was seen only once. The chain combines TRBV7-2 with TRBJ2-5; TRBD2 might be the D (5 bases). V shed 6 bases and J shed 6 bases, with 11 bases lying between them. Germline assignment: CDR1 SGHTA and CDR2 FQGNSA. The CDR3 length is 12 residues. The CDR3 here is CASSPGVQTQYF. In DNA, the CDR3 is TGTGCCAGCAGTCCCGGGGTCCAGACCCAGTACTTC. Combining the CDR3 with reference TRBV7-2 and TRBJ2-5 gives the whole variable domain GAGVSQSPSNKVTEKGKDVELRCDPISGHTALYWYRQSLGQGLEFLIYFQGNSAPDKSGLPSDRFSAERTGGSVSTLTIQRTQQEDSAVYLCASSPGVQTQYFGPGTRLLVL.

The V and J genes are TRBV5-1 and TRBJ2-1, with TRBD1 matching over 10 bases. V lost 4 bases to trimming and J lost 5 bases; unmatched junction nucleotides: 6. Germline CDR1 is SGHRS and CDR2 is YFSETQ. The CDR3 consists of 15 residues. The CDR3 reads CASSPGQGGHNEQFF. The CDR3 DNA sequence: TGCGCCAGCAGCCCCGGACAGGGGGGCCACAATGAGCAGTTCTTC.

The CDR3 DNA follows: TGTGCCAGCTACAGGAATGAAAAACTGTTTTTT. Translated, it gives CASYRNEKLFF. The chain couples TRBV2 to TRBJ1-4; maybe TRBD1 (5 bases). V was trimmed by 8 bases and J by 5 bases, leaving 6 bases between them. The CDR3 extends over 11 amino acids. CDR1 is SNHLY, CDR2 FYNNEI, per germline.